Following are 25 T cell receptor beta chains from one sample sequenced in a study of blood T cell repertoires in COVID-19. Sequencing was performed with immunoSEQ multiplex PCR; in TCRdb, only in-frame clones are kept and a portion is missing. The sample yields around 64,000 clones, roughly 90% seen once. Sequenced sample: peripheral blood. The source of these receptors is a human donor in a cohort sampled during active COVID-19.

A few counts support this clone. The rearrangement links TRBV14 to TRBJ2-7; TRBD2 agrees at 8 bases. The CDR3 covers 16 residues. Germline CDR1 and CDR2: SGHDN and FVKESK. V lost 0 bases and J lost 3; bases outside the gene matches: 7. In DNA, the CDR3 is TGTGCCAGCAGCCAAGACCCAGCGGGAGATCTCTACGAGCAGTACTTC. This encodes CASSQDPAGDLYEQYF.

This clone has a single count. The rearrangement joins TRBV5-1 to TRBJ2-2; 7 bases are a match to TRBD1. V shed 4 bases and J 1 base; nucleotides not matched to a gene: 10. Germline V gene data show CDR1 as SGHRS and CDR2 as YFSETQ. This CDR3 is 17 amino acids long. CDR3 protein: CASSPTVRTGNTGELFF. The CDR3, as DNA: TGCGCCAGCAGCCCCACTGTCCGGACAGGGAACACCGGGGAGCTGTTTTTT.

This chain joins TRBV9 and TRBJ2-3, with 9 bases identical to TRBD1. This CDR3 spans 16 amino acids. Trimming at V came to 3 bases and at J to 1 base, leaving 6 bases not matched to a gene. The germline CDR1 and CDR2 sequences are SGDLS and YYNGEE. CDR3 DNA: TGTGCCAGCAGCGCCACAGGGGGCCAGGGCACAGATACGCAGTATTTT. Amino acids: CASSATGGQGTDTQYF.

The CDR3 protein is CASSRREGAEAFF. CDR3 in DNA: TGTGCCAGTAGTAGACGGGAGGGGGCTGAAGCTTTCTTT. The V call is TRBV19, the J call TRBJ1-1; the D gene is possibly TRBD1 (6 bases). Trimming removed 4 bases at V and 6 bases at J, with 12 bases between. The CDR3 consists of 13 residues. The V gene's germline CDR1 is LNHDA and CDR2 SQIVND (reference sequence).

This sequence joins TRBV6-5 and TRBJ2-3; tentative D call: TRBD1 (5 bases). Germline loops: CDR1 MNHEY, CDR2 SVGAGI. V was shortened by 4 bases and J by 2 bases, with 16 bases between the two germline ends. The CDR3 is made up of 16 amino acids. In DNA, the CDR3 is TGTGCCAGCAGTTCCACGGACACGATTCTCACAGATACGCAGTATTTT. It specifies CASSSTDTILTDTQYF.

This sequence joins TRBV12-2 and TRBJ2-3; no check of the table's D call, TRBD2, against the DNA was made. TRBV12-2 is labeled a pseudogene. The CDR3 consists of 17 residues. CDR3 sequence (DNA): TGTGCAAGCCAACCGCGGGGATGGGGGGGTAGCACAGATACGCAGTATTTT. Amino acids: CASQPRGWGGSTDTQYF.

The V and J genes are TRBV7-9 and TRBJ2-2; D is ambiguous. This CDR3 spans 15 amino acids. Deletions cut 5 bases from V and 0 bases from J, with 10 bases between. CDR1 SEHNR and CDR2 FQNEAQ come from the germline V gene (reference sequence). The CDR3 nucleotides are TGTGCCAGCAGCCTGGTTAGCTCGAACACCGGGGAGCTGTTTTTT. Protein product: CASSLVSSNTGELFF.

This clone was seen just once. V usage is TRBV4-1 and J usage is TRBJ2-7; D possibly corresponds to TRBD2 (7 bases). Germline V CDR1 and CDR2: MGHRA, YSYEKL. The CDR3 has 15 amino acids. V was shortened by 1 base and J by 5 bases, with 15 bases between the two germline ends. CDR3 sequence reads: CASSQGRGAGNEQYF. The CDR3 DNA reads TGCGCCAGCAGCCAAGGACGGGGGGCGGGTAACGAGCAGTACTTC.

The V gene is TRBV28, the J gene TRBJ2-2, with 7 bases fitting TRBD1. The V and J ends lost 5 bases and 6 bases, in that order; junction bases with no gene match: 9. CDR1 and CDR2 from the germline V gene are MDHEN and SYDVKM. This CDR3 is built from 15 residues. The DNA for the CDR3 is TGTGCCAGCAGTCAAAACAGGGGCCGGTCCGGGGAGCTGTTTTTT. It translates to CASSQNRGRSGELFF.

This chain uses TRBV29-1 with TRBJ2-2, with 13 bases lining up with TRBD2. Trimming cost V 4 bases and J 7 bases; bases outside gene matches: 6. Germline lookup yields CDR1 SQVTM and CDR2 ANQGSEA. The CDR3 has 15 residues. The CDR3 reads CSVGTSGSGGGELFF. Written as DNA, the CDR3 is TGCAGCGTTGGGACTAGCGGGAGCGGAGGCGGGGAGCTGTTTTTT.

The chain links TRBV9 to TRBJ2-7, with 9 bases that match TRBD1. Trimming took 0 bases from V and 6 from J; bases not matched to a gene: 7. The germline V gene has CDR1 SGDLS and CDR2 YYNGEE. The CDR3 is 15 residues long. DNA of the CDR3: TGTGCCAGCAGCGTAGGAGGGACAGGGTTAACCGAGCAGTACTTC. The encoded protein is CASSVGGTGLTEQYF.

The CDR3 reads CASSLVRLAEADTQYF. In DNA form, the CDR3 reads TGTGCCAGCAGCTTAGTTCGTCTAGCGGAGGCAGATACGCAGTATTTT. The rearrangement uses TRBV7-2 and TRBJ2-3; TRBD2 aligns across 7 bases. The trim removed 1 base at V and 4 bases at J, leaving 8 bases unmatched. Germline lookup yields CDR1 SGHTA and CDR2 FQGNSA. The CDR3 runs to 16 residues.

The chain combines TRBV5-5 with TRBJ1-1, with 7 bases that match TRBD1. Per germline, CDR1 SGHKS and CDR2 YYEKEE (reference sequence). V lost 3 bases and J lost 1; bases outside the gene matches: 9. This CDR3 comprises 16 residues. CDR3 region: CASSYSPGTENTEAFF. The CDR3 DNA reads as TGTGCCAGCAGCTACAGTCCCGGGACAGAGAACACTGAAGCTTTCTTT.

The chain links TRBV4-1 to TRBJ2-6; TRBD1 might be the D (6 bases). This CDR3 spans 16 amino acids. The ends were cut back, 4 bases at V and 1 base at J, with 11 bases in the middle. From germline, CDR1 is MGHRA and CDR2 YSYEKL. CDR3 bases: TGCGCCAGCAGCCGAGAACAGGGTTCTGGGGCCAACGTCCTGACTTTC. It codes for CASSREQGSGANVLTF.

The table lists this clone with a few counts. V gene TRBV4-3 combines with J gene TRBJ2-7; 7 positions match TRBD1. Trimming removed 6 bases from V and 10 bases from J; junction bases left unmatched: 15. This CDR3 has 14 amino acids. Germline V gene data show CDR1 as LGHNA and CDR2 as YSLEER. The CDR3 protein is CASRLSEGAGEQYF. The DNA for the CDR3 is TGCGCCAGCAGGCTATCAGAGGGGGCTGGGGAACAGTACTTC.

This chain links TRBV20-1 with TRBJ1-5; the D is unclear. The CDR3 sequence is 11 residues long. V was cut by 7 bases and J by 4 bases, with 8 bases left in between. Germline V CDR1 and CDR2: DFQATT, SNEGSKA (reference sequence). In DNA, the CDR3 is TGCAGTGGAAGACTGAATCAGCCCCAGCATTTT. This codes for CSGRLNQPQHF.

The chain is built from TRBV10-3 and TRBJ2-2; TRBD2 is a possible D gene (5 bases). V shed 11 bases and J shed 4 bases, with 11 bases lying between them. CDR1 and CDR2 (germline): ENHRY, SYGVKD. The CDR3 is 12 amino acids. DNA of the CDR3: TGTGCCCACCGCGGGCGCACCGGGGAGCTGTTTTTT. Its translation: CAHRGRTGELFF.

The rearrangement links TRBV5-4 to TRBJ1-2, with D perhaps TRBD1 (5 bases). Germline V CDR1 and CDR2: SGHNT, YYREEE (reference sequence). This CDR3 is built from 17 residues. V was trimmed by 0 bases and J by 0 bases, leaving 15 bases between them. For the CDR3, the DNA is TGTGCCAGCAGCTTGGGCGGCGACAGAGACCCTAACTATGGCTACACCTTC. This gives the protein CASSLGGDRDPNYGYTF.

The chain joins TRBV5-4 to TRBJ2-3; 8 nucleotides align to TRBD1. Per the germline V gene, CDR1 is SGHNT and CDR2 is YYREEE (reference sequence). V shed 0 bases, J shed 2 bases, and the junction held 11 bases outside the gene matches. There are 18 residues in the CDR3. CDR3 region: CASSLGQGALTYTDTQYF. In DNA form, the CDR3 reads TGTGCCAGCAGCTTGGGCCAGGGGGCCTTGACGTACACAGATACGCAGTATTTT. The full variable domain, in which reference TRBV5-4 and TRBJ2-3 provide the parts outside the CDR3, is ETGVTQSPTHLIKTRGQQVTLRCSSQSGHNTVSWYQQALGQGPQFIFQYYREEENGRGNFPPRFSGLQFPNYSSELNVNALELDDSALYLCASSLGQGALTYTDTQYFGPGTRLTVL.

V is TRBV18 and J is TRBJ1-2; D is unclear. CDR1 is KGHSH and CDR2 is LQKENI in the germline V gene. This CDR3 is 15 amino acids long. The V and J ends lost 3 bases and 0 bases respectively, with 11 bases between them. The CDR3 sequence: CASSPRQDPNYGYTF. DNA for the CDR3: TGTGCCAGCTCACCCCGACAAGATCCTAACTATGGCTACACCTTC.

This chain links TRBV7-6 with TRBJ2-3; possible D gene TRBD1, 7 bases. V lost 2 bases, J lost 1 base, and 19 bases lay in between. The CDR3 has 18 residues. The germline V gene has CDR1 SGHVS and CDR2 FNYEAQ. CDR3 protein: CASSLILQGGARTDTQYF. In DNA, the CDR3 is TGTGCCAGCAGCTTAATTTTGCAGGGGGGCGCACGCACAGATACGCAGTATTTT. Filled out from reference TRBV7-6 and TRBJ2-3, the complete variable domain reads GAGVSQSPRYKVTKRGQDVALRCDPISGHVSLYWYRQALGQGPEFLTYFNYEAQQDKSGLPNDRFSAERPEGSISTLTIQRTEQRDSAMYRCASSLILQGGARTDTQYFGPGTRLTVL.

The gene calls are TRBV4-2 and TRBJ2-1, with TRBD2 matching 7 bases. Germline V gene lookup returns CDR1 LGHNA and CDR2 YNFKEQ. The CDR3 has 15 amino acids. The junction had 8 bases not matched to a gene; V was cut back by 4 bases and J by 5 bases. The CDR3 sequence is CASSPSGGGDNEQFF. The CDR3, as DNA: TGTGCCAGCAGCCCATCTGGGGGAGGGGACAATGAGCAGTTCTTC.

The rearrangement uses TRBV6-5 and TRBJ2-1; D possibly corresponds to TRBD2 (5 bases). The germline gives CDR1 MNHEY, CDR2 SVGAGI. The CDR3 covers 15 residues. Trimming took 6 bases from V and 6 from J, leaving 18 bases between them. CDR3 loop: CASSTGRAMGNEQFF. The CDR3 DNA is TGTGCCAGCAGCACCGGGCGGGCAATGGGCAATGAGCAGTTCTTC.

The chain carries TRBV18 and TRBJ1-3; D call uncertain. CDR1 and CDR2 (germline): KGHSH, LQKENI. This CDR3 spans 15 amino acids. V was shortened by 4 bases and J by 0 bases, with 10 bases between the two germline ends. Here the CDR3 reads CASSLGSGSGNTIYF. DNA of the CDR3: TGTGCCAGCTCACTCGGTAGTGGCTCTGGAAACACCATATATTTT.

V usage is TRBV29-1 and J usage is TRBJ2-1; 10 bases align to TRBD1. Trimming cost V 1 base and J 7 bases; bases outside gene matches: 7. This CDR3 has 15 amino acids. Germline values: CDR1 SQVTM, CDR2 ANQGSEA. As DNA, the CDR3 is TGCAGCGTTGAAGTCCCCGACAGGGGGCAGAATGAGCAGTTCTTC. It is translated as CSVEVPDRGQNEQFF.